The rows below give T cell receptor beta chains drawn from one sample of a study of OX40 agonist ivuxolimab in advanced cancers. The method was immunoSEQ multiplex PCR; TCRdb's version includes in-frame clones alone and lacks a portion of them. Of 44,000 or so clones in the sample, more than 75% are singletons; the top ten hold roughly a fifth. Sample: CD4+ or CD8+ T cells sorted from blood, taken in a trial of the OX40 agonist ivuxolimab. The receptors were sampled from an adult with an advanced solid tumor such as melanoma, head and neck, liver or kidney cancer. CDR3s include the opening cysteine and the closing phenylalanine or tryptophan. The D gene is left open where the match is weak. Size is stated for part of the rows, as once, few or many counts, or as a class when the clone is expanded.

V	D	J	size	DNA	CDR3
TRBV7-2	-	TRBJ2-7	-	TGTGCCAGCAGCCAAACAGGGTTCTCCTACGAGCAGTACTTC	CASSQTGFSYEQYF
TRBV6-5	TRBD1	TRBJ1-2	-	TGTGCCAGCAGTAAGACAGGGCCGGTTAACGGCTACACCTTC	CASSKTGPVNGYTF
TRBV15	-	TRBJ2-5	-	TGTGCCACCAGCAGTACGCGGGACCCTCTTCAGAACCAGTACTTC	CATSSTRDPLQNQYF
TRBV6-1	-	TRBJ2-7	-	TGTGCCAGCAGTGAAAATAGGACAGCATATGACTACGAGCAGTACTTC	CASSENRTAYDYEQYF
TRBV28	-	TRBJ1-3	-	TGTGCCAGCAGTTTTATTGGAAACACCATATATTTT	CASSFIGNTIYF
TRBV7-6	TRBD1	TRBJ2-7	-	TGTGCCAGCAGCTTATGGGACAGCGGATACGAGCAGTACTTC	CASSLWDSGYEQYF
TRBV11-2	TRBD1	TRBJ2-7	few	TGTGCCAGCAGCTTTGGGACAGGGCAATACGAGCAGTACTTC	CASSFGTGQYEQYF
TRBV28	-	TRBJ1-2	-	TGTGCCAGCAGCATTCGAGAGGTTAACTATGATGGCTACACCTTC	CASSIREVNYDGYTF
TRBV28	-	TRBJ2-7	-	TGTGCCAGCGGACCACCTGGTGGGTACGAGCAGTACTTC	CASGPPGGYEQYF
TRBV10-2	TRBD2	TRBJ2-2	once	TGCGCCAGCACACCGACTAGCTTAGGCGGGGAGCTGTTTTTT	CASTPTSLGGELFF
TRBV27	TRBD2	TRBJ2-1	once	TGTGCCAGCAGTATCAGCGGGAGCGCGTACAATGAGCAGTTCTTC	CASSISGSAYNEQFF
TRBV7-8	-	TRBJ1-1	once	TGTGCCAGCAGCTTAGGGGGGATTGAAGCTTTCTTT	CASSLGGIEAFF
TRBV19	TRBD2	TRBJ2-7	-	TGTGCCACCGGGACTAGCGACTCCTACGAGCAGTACTTC	CATGTSDSYEQYF
TRBV28	-	TRBJ1-4	-	TGTGCCAGCAGTTTTGTGGGGCGGAAGACAACTAATGAAAAACTGTTTTTT	CASSFVGRKTTNEKLFF
TRBV28	-	TRBJ2-2	-	TGTGCCAGCAGTTTTGGTGACCGCTATTACGAAGGGGGGGAGCTGTTTTTT	CASSFGDRYYEGGELFF
TRBV19	TRBD1	TRBJ1-6	-	TGTGCCAGTAGTATGGGGACAGGGAGTTCACCCCTCCACTTT	CASSMGTGSSPLHF
TRBV7-9	-	TRBJ2-3	once	TGTGCCAGCAGCTCGGAAGCGACTTACACAGATACGCAGTATTTT	CASSSEATYTDTQYF
TRBV5-1	-	TRBJ1-1	-	TGCGCCAGCAGCTTGGGAAGTGGGGCTTTCTTT	CASSLGSGAFF
TRBV6-5	TRBD2	TRBJ2-5	-	TGTGCCAGCAGTTCTCAGCTCGGGGGGGCTTGGGAGACCCAGTACTTC	CASSSQLGGAWETQYF
TRBV19	-	TRBJ2-3	-	TGTGCCAGTAGTATCTGGCTACAAGGGGCTAGCACAGATACGCAGTATTTT	CASSIWLQGASTDTQYF
TRBV5-8	-	TRBJ2-7	-	TGTGCCAGCAGCTTTGGACCCATCTCGCGCGAGCAGTACTTC	CASSFGPISREQYF
TRBV28	-	TRBJ2-1	-	TGTGCCAGCACCTATCCCGGGAATGAGCAGTTCTTC	CASTYPGNEQFF
TRBV5-1	-	TRBJ2-1	once	TGCGCCAGCAGCGTGGACTCTTACAATGAGCAGTTCTTC	CASSVDSYNEQFF
TRBV28	-	TRBJ2-1	-	TGTGCCAGCAGTTTAGTAGGGCTAGCGATATACAATGAGCAGTTCTTC	CASSLVGLAIYNEQFF
TRBV30	TRBD1	TRBJ1-2	-	TGTGCCTGGAGTGCAGGGGGTAGCCACTATGGCTACACCTTC	CAWSAGGSHYGYTF
TRBV30	TRBD1	TRBJ1-1	-	TGTGCCTGGAGTGGACAGGGGGCCACTGAAGCTTTCTTT	CAWSGQGATEAFF
TRBV11-3	-	TRBJ2-1	-	TGTGCCAGCAGCTTAGAACTGTACAATGAGCAGTTCTTC	CASSLELYNEQFF
TRBV28	TRBD1	TRBJ1-5	-	TGTGCCAGCAGTCTAGGGACAGCTAGCAATCAGCCCCAGCATTTT	CASSLGTASNQPQHF
TRBV27	TRBD2	TRBJ2-1	once	TGTGCCAGCAGTCCATTTCCCCAGGGGGGGGAACTAGCGGGGAGGAATGAGCAGTTCTTC	CASSPFPQGGELAGRNEQFF
TRBV7-9	-	TRBJ2-7	-	TGTGCCAGCAGCTCGTACGTCTACGAGCAGTACTTC	CASSSYVYEQYF
TRBV4-1	-	TRBJ2-5	-	TGCGCCAGCAGCCAACATCAGGGGGAGACCCAGTACTTC	CASSQHQGETQYF
TRBV19	TRBD2	TRBJ2-2	-	TGTGCCAGTAGTGTTAGCGGGAGGGCCGGGACCGGGGAGCTGTTTTTT	CASSVSGRAGTGELFF
TRBV6-5	-	TRBJ1-1	-	TGTGCCAGCACCTACGGTATTGGGCAGCCTGAAGCTTTCTTT	CASTYGIGQPEAFF
TRBV28	-	TRBJ1-2	-	TGTGCCAGTTACGGGGGCCTTGGCTACACCTTC	CASYGGLGYTF
TRBV5-1	TRBD2	TRBJ2-7	-	TGCGCCAGCAGCTTAGGGGCGGGGGGCCTCTACGAGCAGTACTTC	CASSLGAGGLYEQYF
TRBV25-1	-	TRBJ1-2	-	TGTGCCAGCAGTGATGCAGCGGACTATGGCTACACCTTC	CASSDAADYGYTF
TRBV6-1	TRBD2	TRBJ2-1	-	TGTGCCAGCGGGACTAGCGGGTACGATGAGCAGTTCTTC	CASGTSGYDEQFF
TRBV11-1	TRBD2	TRBJ2-1	-	TGTGCCAGCAGCTTACCTTCTAGCGGGACAAGGGATGAGCAGTTCTTC	CASSLPSSGTRDEQFF
TRBV6-1	-	TRBJ2-7	-	TGTGCCAGCAACAGAGGACCCTCCAACTACGAGCAGTACTTC	CASNRGPSNYEQYF
TRBV9	TRBD1	TRBJ2-7	-	TGTGCCAGCAGCGGTGAAGGACAGGCCTCCTACGAGCAGTACTTC	CASSGEGQASYEQYF
TRBV28	-	TRBJ1-3	-	TGTGCCAGCAGCCTCAGATTCTCTGGAAACACCATATATTTT	CASSLRFSGNTIYF
TRBV7-9	-	TRBJ1-5	-	TGTGCCAGCAGCACTGATAGGGACAAAGGACAGCCCCAGCATTTT	CASSTDRDKGQPQHF
TRBV29-1	-	TRBJ1-5	-	TGCAGCGCCCGGGCAGCAGATAGCAATCAGCCCCAGCATTTT	CSARAADSNQPQHF
TRBV5-4	-	TRBJ1-6	-	TGTGCCAGCAGCTTGTTGGGCCCAACAGGTTCACCCCTCCACTTT	CASSLLGPTGSPLHF
TRBV18	-	TRBJ2-3	-	TGTGCCAGCTCGCCCTCTTCTACAGATACGCAGTATTTT	CASSPSSTDTQYF